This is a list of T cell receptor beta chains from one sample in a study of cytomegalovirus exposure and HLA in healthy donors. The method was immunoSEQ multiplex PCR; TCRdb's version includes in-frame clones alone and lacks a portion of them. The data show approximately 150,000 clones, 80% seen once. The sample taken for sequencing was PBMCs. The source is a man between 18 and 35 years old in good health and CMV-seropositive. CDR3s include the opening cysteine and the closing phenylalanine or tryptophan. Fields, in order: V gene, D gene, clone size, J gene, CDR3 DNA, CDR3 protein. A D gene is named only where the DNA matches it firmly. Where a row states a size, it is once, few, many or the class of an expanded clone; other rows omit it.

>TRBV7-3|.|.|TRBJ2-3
TGTGCCAGCAGCGTTAAGGGGGCGGGACCCTCCACAGATACGCAGTATTTT
CASSVKGAGPSTDTQYF
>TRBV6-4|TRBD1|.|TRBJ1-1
TGTGCCAGCAGTGAGAACAGGGGAAGCACTGAAGCTTTCTTT
CASSENRGSTEAFF
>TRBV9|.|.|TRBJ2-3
TGTGCCAGCAGTTATCGGGGGAGTACTAGCACAGATACGCAGTATTTT
CASSYRGSTSTDTQYF
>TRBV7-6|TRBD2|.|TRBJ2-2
TGTGCCAGCAGCGTACTAGCGGGCCCGCCGGTAGCCGGGGAGCTGTTTTTT
CASSVLAGPPVAGELFF
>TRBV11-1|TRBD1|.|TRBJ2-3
TGTGCCAATCCGGGACAGGGGCCCGGAGATACGCAGTATTTT
CANPGQGPGDTQYF
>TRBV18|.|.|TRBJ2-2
TGTGCCAGCTCACGCAGTGTCGGGTCGGGGGACACCGGGGAGCTGTTTTTT
CASSRSVGSGDTGELFF
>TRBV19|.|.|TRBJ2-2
TGTGCCAGTAGTATAGTTTGGGGGGTTGACACCGGGGAGCTGTTTTTT
CASSIVWGVDTGELFF
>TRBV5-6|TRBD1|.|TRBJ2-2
TGTGCCAGCAGCTCCGGGACAGGGTGGATGCATTCCGGGGAGCTGTTTTTT
CASSSGTGWMHSGELFF
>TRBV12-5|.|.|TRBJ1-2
TGTGCTAGTGGTTTGTCTGCTAACTATGGCTACACCTTC
CASGLSANYGYTF
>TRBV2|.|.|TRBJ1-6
TGTGCCAGCAGTGATGCAGTGAATTCACCCCTCCACTTT
CASSDAVNSPLHF
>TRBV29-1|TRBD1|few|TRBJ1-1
TGCAGCGTCGGAGGGGGCGATAGAACTGAAGCTTTCTTT
CSVGGGDRTEAFF
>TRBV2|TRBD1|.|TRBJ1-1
TGTGCCAGCAGTGAGGGACAGGGGGCTTTCTTT
CASSEGQGAFF
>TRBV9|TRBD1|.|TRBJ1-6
TGTGCCAGCAGCGTAGCCCCCGGGACAGGGTCCTCACCCCTCCACTTT
CASSVAPGTGSSPLHF
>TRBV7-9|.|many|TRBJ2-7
TGTGCCAGCAGCTTAGGGGACGGGAGCTACGAGCAGTACTTC
CASSLGDGSYEQYF
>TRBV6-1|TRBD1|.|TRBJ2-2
TGTGCCAGCAGTGGCCGGGACAGGGTTCCCACCGGGGAGCTGTTTTTT
CASSGRDRVPTGELFF
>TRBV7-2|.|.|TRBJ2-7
TGTGCCAGCAGCGCGGACTCTCTCGTAGACGAGCAGTACTTC
CASSADSLVDEQYF
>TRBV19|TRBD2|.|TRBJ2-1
TGTGCCAGTAGTATGGGTAGTAGCGGGGACATTAGCTCCTACAATGAGCAGTTCTTC
CASSMGSSGDISSYNEQFF
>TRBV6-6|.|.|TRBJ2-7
TGTGCCAGCGGACGGGGTCTTTCCTCCTACGAGCAGTACTTC
CASGRGLSSYEQYF
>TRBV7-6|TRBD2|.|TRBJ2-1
TGTGCCAGCAGCCCGCTAGCGGGACAAAGCTCCTACAATGAGCAGTTCTTC
CASSPLAGQSSYNEQFF
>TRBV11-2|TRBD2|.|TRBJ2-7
TGTGCCAGCAGCTTACTTCTCAGAGCGGGGGTAAATGAGCAGTACTTC
CASSLLLRAGVNEQYF
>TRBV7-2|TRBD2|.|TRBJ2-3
TGTGCCAGCAGCTTCGGGGGGACAGATACGCAGTATTTT
CASSFGGTDTQYF
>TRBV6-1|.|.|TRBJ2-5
TGTGCCAGCAGTCCAGGCCCTATAGAGACCCAGTACTTC
CASSPGPIETQYF
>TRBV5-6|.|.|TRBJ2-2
TGTGCCAGCAGCTTGGTCGGAGAGAACACCGGGGAGCTGTTTTTT
CASSLVGENTGELFF
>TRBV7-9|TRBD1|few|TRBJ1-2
TGTGCCAGCAGCTCCCGGGACAGGGCTTTGGCAAAGAGTGGCTACACCTTC
CASSSRDRALAKSGYTF
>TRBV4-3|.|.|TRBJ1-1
TGCGCCAGCAGCCAAGTTACCGCGGGCACTGAAGCTTTCTTT
CASSQVTAGTEAFF
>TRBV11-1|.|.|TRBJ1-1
TGTGCCAGCAGCTCTCCCCTAACTGAAGCTTTCTTT
CASSSPLTEAFF
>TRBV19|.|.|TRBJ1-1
TGTGCCAGTAGTTCAGGGGCCCGCATGAACACTGAAGCTTTCTTT
CASSSGARMNTEAFF
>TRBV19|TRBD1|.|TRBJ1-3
TGTGCCAGTAGTGAAACAGGGGCCTCTGGAAACACCATATATTTT
CASSETGASGNTIYF
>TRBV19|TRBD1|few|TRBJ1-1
TGTGCCAGTAGTTTCGACAGGGGGAACACTGAAGCTTTCTTT
CASSFDRGNTEAFF
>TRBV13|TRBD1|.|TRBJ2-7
TGTGCCAGCAGCTTAGGAGCGACAGGGAACGAGCAGTACTTC
CASSLGATGNEQYF
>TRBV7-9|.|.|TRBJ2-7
TGTGCCAGCAGCCCGCGGTCCTACGAGCAGTACTTC
CASSPRSYEQYF
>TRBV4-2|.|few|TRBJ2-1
TGTGCCAGCAGCCTCGAGGACAATGAGCAGTTCTTC
CASSLEDNEQFF
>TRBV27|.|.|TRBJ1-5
TGTGCCAGCAGCCCCGGGTCGTCGGGTTTGCCCCAGCATTTT
CASSPGSSGLPQHF
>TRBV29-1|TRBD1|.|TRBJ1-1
TGCAGCGGGCGGGGACAGGGGATTCACGGGGAGAAAGCTTTCTTT
CSGRGQGIHGEKAFF
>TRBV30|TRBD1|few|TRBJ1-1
TGTGCCCGAATGACAGGGTTGAACACTGAAGCTTTCTTT
CARMTGLNTEAFF
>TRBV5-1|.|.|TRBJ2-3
TGCGCCAGCAGCCCGCCAAATAGCGGTAGCACAGATACGCAGTATTTT
CASSPPNSGSTDTQYF